This T cell receptor beta chain emerged from a study of T-cell reconstitution after alpha-beta-depleted transplantation in children. There are a few counts of this clonotype. V trimming: 5 bases; J trimming: 1 base; junction bases outside the gene matches: 5. The CDR3 has 16 amino acids. Germline CDR1 is SGHAT and CDR2 is FQNNGV. Unique molecular identifiers featured in how the TCRbeta library was prepared. Each CDR3 protein gets one entry after TCRdb re-called the PCR reads with MiXCR. The sample lists hundreds of thousands of distinct CDR3 sequences; roughly 15% were seen once. The chain links TRBV11-2 to TRBJ2-2; TRBD2 agrees at 9 bases. This specimen consisted of PBMCs, obtained from the stem cell graft. This clonotype was sampled from a human donor who donated a stem cell graft to a child with Fanconi anemia. CDR3 nucleotides: TGTGCCAGCAGCCCCCCTAGCGGGGAGAACACCGGGGAGCTGTTTTTT. The encoded protein is CASSPPSGENTGELFF.